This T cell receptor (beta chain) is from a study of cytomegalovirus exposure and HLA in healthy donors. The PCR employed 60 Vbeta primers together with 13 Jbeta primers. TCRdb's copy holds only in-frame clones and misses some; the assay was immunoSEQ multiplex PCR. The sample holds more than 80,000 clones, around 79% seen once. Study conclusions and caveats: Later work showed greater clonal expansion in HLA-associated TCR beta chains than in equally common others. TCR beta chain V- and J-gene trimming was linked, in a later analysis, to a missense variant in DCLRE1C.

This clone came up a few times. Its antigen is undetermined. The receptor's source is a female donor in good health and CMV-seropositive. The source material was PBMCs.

CDR3 in amino acids: CAWSRGYSTDTQYF. The CDR3 DNA sequence: TGTGCCTGGAGTAGGGGGTACTCCACAGATACGCAGTATTTT. The rearrangement links TRBV30 to TRBJ2-3; D may be TRBD1 (6 bases). Germline V gene lookup returns CDR1 GTSNPN and CDR2 SVGIG (reference sequence). With 2 bases removed from V and 2 bases from J, the gap between germline ends came to 11 bases. This CDR3 comprises 14 residues.